The 26 T cell receptor beta chains listed next were all sequenced from one sample in a study of identical twins. TCRdb reprocessed the 5' RACE reads with MiXCR, giving one entry per CDR3 protein. Among some 440,000 distinct CDR3 sequences listed, 20% to 30% were seen once. The sample was also reused in another study, on T cells expressing NK-cell markers.

Sequenced sample: CD4+ T cells sorted from blood. The source is a woman aged 18-29 years in good health.

This clonotype was seen only a few times. The chain combines TRBV5-1 with TRBJ2-2; 10 nucleotides agree with TRBD2. V shed 9 bases, J shed 6 bases, and the junction held 14 bases outside the gene matches. The germline V gene encodes CDR1 SGHRS and CDR2 YFSETQ. The CDR3 totals 16 residues. The CDR3 DNA is TGCGCCACCGGCGTGGGTTCTAGCGGGAGTGCCGGGGAGCTGTTTTTT. Amino acid sequence: CATGVGSSGSAGELFF. Based on the CDR3 plus reference TRBV5-1 and TRBJ2-2, the full variable domain is KAGVTQTPRYLIKTRGQQVTLSCSPISGHRSVSWYQQTPGQGLQFLFEYFSETQRNKGNFPGRFSGRQFSNSRSEMNVSTLELGDSALYLCATGVGSSGSAGELFFGEGSRLTVL.

CDR3 DNA: TGTGCCAGCAGTCCTCCTTTGGCGGGAGGGTTAAAGGACACCGGGGAGCTGTTTTTT. As protein: CASSPPLAGGLKDTGELFF. The chain carries TRBV12-3 or TRBV12-4 and TRBJ2-2; 9 positions agree with TRBD2. CDR3 length: 19 amino acids. V trimming: 5 bases; J trimming: 3 bases; junction bases outside the gene matches: 16.

This clonotype was recorded many times. The gene calls are TRBV12-3 or TRBV12-4 and TRBJ1-1, with D uncertain. V was shortened by 3 bases and J by 0 bases, with 11 bases between the two germline ends. This CDR3 spans 15 amino acids. The CDR3, as DNA: TGTGCCAGCAGTTTTGGGAGTCCGATGAACACTGAAGCTTTCTTT. Its translation: CASSFGSPMNTEAFF.

J is TRBJ1-1 and V is TRBV7-9, with 7 bases that match TRBD1. Germline V gene data show CDR1 as SEHNR and CDR2 as FQNEAQ (reference sequence). The CDR3 contains 14 residues. J was trimmed by 6 bases and V by 7 bases; bases with no gene match: 11. The CDR3 nucleotides are TGTGCCAGCAAAGGGGGCCTGTTTCGCGCTGAAGCTTTCTTT. Amino acid sequence: CASKGGLFRAEAFF.

The V and J genes are TRBV6-1 and TRBJ1-5; TRBD1 agrees at 8 bases. Losses at the gene ends were 6 bases for V and 3 bases for J; bases not matched to a gene: 19. The length of the CDR3 is 19 residues. The germline CDR1 and CDR2 sequences are MNHNS and SASEGT. The CDR3 coding sequence is TGTGCCAGCAGCCCCTTGACAGGGGCTTTGGCTGGGGACAATCAGCCCCAGCATTTT. It yields the protein CASSPLTGALAGDNQPQHF.

The chain couples TRBV2 to TRBJ2-3, with D hard to call. Germline CDR1 and CDR2: SNHLY and FYNNEI. The CDR3 length is 15 residues. The V end lost 1 base, the J end lost 5 bases, and 13 bases lay between the germline ends. The CDR3 is CASSEVSRSGDTQYF. The DNA of the CDR3 is TGTGCCAGCAGTGAAGTAAGCCGGTCCGGAGATACGCAGTATTTT.

This clonotype has at least ten counts. The CDR3 loop reads CASSKRTGIDEQFF. The DNA for the CDR3 is TGTGCCAGCAGCAAACGTACAGGGATAGATGAGCAGTTCTTC. The V call is TRBV7-3, the J call TRBJ2-1; TRBD1 might be the D (6 bases). Trimming removed 5 bases at V and 8 bases at J, with 16 bases between. CDR1 is SGHTA, CDR2 FQGTGA, per germline. The CDR3 extends over 14 amino acids.

This clonotype was observed a single time. This chain joins TRBV7-2 and TRBJ2-1; 10 bases match TRBD2. The CDR3 spans 15 residues. Germline CDR1 is SGHTA and CDR2 is FQGNSA. The trim removed 4 bases at V and 9 bases at J, leaving 9 bases unmatched. CDR3 loop: CASSSTGLASGEQFF. The DNA for the CDR3 is TGTGCCAGCAGCTCTACGGGACTAGCGTCGGGTGAGCAGTTCTTC.

This clonotype was observed a few times. The chain employs TRBV18 and TRBJ2-7, with TRBD1 identical over 9 bases. There are 14 residues in the CDR3. The junction had 5 bases not matched to a gene; V was cut back by 4 bases and J by 4 bases. Germline CDR1 reads KGHSH; CDR2 reads LQKENI. The CDR3, as DNA: TGTGCCAGCTCACAGTACAGGGGGCGATACGAGCAGTACTTC. Protein sequence: CASSQYRGRYEQYF.

The chain links TRBV6-6 to TRBJ1-1; D remains unclear. The CDR3 has 13 amino acids. Germline values: CDR1 MNHNY, CDR2 SVGAGI (reference sequence). The V end was cut by 6 bases, the J end by 5 bases, with 13 bases between. The CDR3 DNA reads TGTGCCAGCAGCCCCGGGCAGCGGACTGAAGCTTTCTTT. This gives the protein CASSPGQRTEAFF.

This clonotype was seen only a few times. This rearrangement joins TRBV6-4 to TRBJ2-1, with 9 bases fitting TRBD2. V gave up 3 bases and J gave up 0 bases; unmatched junction bases: 3. The CDR3 has 16 amino acids. The V gene's germline CDR1 is MRHNA and CDR2 SNTAGT. The CDR3: CASSDLAGASYNEQFF. For the CDR3, the DNA is TGTGCCAGCAGTGATTTAGCGGGGGCCTCCTACAATGAGCAGTTCTTC.

The sample holds a few counts of this clonotype. The rearrangement uses TRBV12-3 or TRBV12-4 and TRBJ2-5; D possibly uses TRBD1 or TRBD2 (5 bases each). This CDR3 region has 14 residues. V lost 4 bases, J lost 5 bases, and 14 bases lay in between. CDR3 nucleotides: TGTGCCAGCAGTTGGCGAGAGGGGTCGGAGACCCAGTACTTC. Protein sequence: CASSWREGSETQYF.

This clonotype was seen just once. The chain recombines TRBV12-3 or TRBV12-4 with TRBJ2-3, with a tentative D call TRBD2 (6 bases). The V and J ends lost 3 bases and 2 bases respectively, with 12 bases between them. This CDR3 has 15 amino acids. CDR3 protein: CASSFNGRNTDTQYF. The CDR3 coding sequence is TGTGCCAGCAGTTTTAACGGGAGAAACACAGATACGCAGTATTTT.

In DNA form, the CDR3 reads TGTGCCAGCAGCTCCCGACGGGGGGACATCACAGATACGCAGTATTTT. Residues: CASSSRRGDITDTQYF. This chain connects TRBV7-3 to TRBJ2-3; D may be TRBD2 (7 bases). Germline CDR1 reads SGHTA; CDR2 reads FQGTGA. Trimming removed 4 bases at V and 2 bases at J, with 16 bases between. The CDR3 totals 16 residues. Full variable domain (rest looked up from reference TRBV7-3 and TRBJ2-3): GAGVSQTPSNKVTEKGKYVELRCDPISGHTALYWYRQSLGQGPEFLIYFQGTGAADDSGLPNDRFFAVRPEGSVSTLKIQRTERGDSAVYLCASSSRRGDITDTQYFGPGTRLTVL.

The table lists this clonotype with a few counts. The rearrangement links TRBV20-1 to TRBJ2-7; D might be TRBD1 or TRBD2, each matching 5 bases. The V gene lost 3 bases and the J gene lost 2 bases, with 14 bases spanning the gap. This CDR3 comprises 14 residues. Looked up from germline, CDR1 is DFQATT and CDR2 is SNEGSKA (reference sequence). CDR3 residues: CSARGTWGAYEQYF. The CDR3 DNA reads TGCAGTGCTAGGGGGACGTGGGGTGCCTACGAGCAGTACTTC.

This clonotype was picked up a small number of times. The chain is built from TRBV4-1 and TRBJ2-7, with 8 nucleotides matching TRBD2. Germline values: CDR1 MGHRA, CDR2 YSYEKL. The CDR3 runs to 14 residues. Trimming removed 6 bases from V and 4 bases from J; junction bases left unmatched: 8. CDR3: CASSNQRGLYEQYF. The CDR3 DNA sequence: TGCGCCAGCAGTAATCAGCGGGGGCTTTACGAGCAGTACTTC.

J is TRBJ2-5 and V is TRBV20-1; D remains ambiguous. In germline, CDR1 is DFQATT, CDR2 SNEGSKA (reference sequence). This CDR3 region has 13 residues. With 2 bases removed from V and 3 bases from J, the gap between germline ends came to 10 bases. This chain's CDR3 is CSARTLLKETQYF. For the CDR3, the DNA is TGCAGTGCTAGAACACTCCTTAAAGAGACCCAGTACTTC.

The table lists this clonotype with a few counts. The chain carries TRBV5-6 and TRBJ2-1, with 14 positions matching TRBD2. V was pared by 4 bases and J by 1 base, with 4 bases of the junction left unmatched. Germline loops: CDR1 SGHDT, CDR2 YYEEEE. The CDR3 is 17 amino acids. The CDR3 DNA sequence: TGTGCCAGCAGCCCGAGGACTAGCGGGAGGTCCTACAATGAGCAGTTCTTC. Amino acids: CASSPRTSGRSYNEQFF.

This clonotype was recorded only once. The genes are TRBV6-5 and TRBJ2-7; D call uncertain. Germline-derived CDR1 and CDR2 are MNHEY and SVGAGI. With 2 bases removed from V and 2 bases from J, the gap between germline ends came to 7 bases. The CDR3 has 13 residues. The CDR3 nucleotides read TGTGCCAGCAGTTACCGTAGTACCTACGAGCAGTACTTC. Amino acids: CASSYRSTYEQYF.

The chain employs TRBV12-3 or TRBV12-4 and TRBJ1-5; D call uncertain. The CDR3 contains 13 residues. Trimming shortened V by 1 base and J by 3 bases, and 4 bases separated the two germline ends. The CDR3 loop is CASSLVTNQPQHF. DNA for the CDR3: TGTGCCAGCAGTTTAGTCACCAATCAGCCCCAGCATTTT.

This clonotype occurred a few times. The V call is TRBV29-1, the J call TRBJ2-7; D might be TRBD1 (5 bases). CDR3 length: 13 amino acids. The V and J ends lost 1 base and 3 bases respectively, with 10 bases between them. Germline CDR1 reads SQVTM; CDR2 reads ANQGSEA. In nucleotides, the CDR3 is TGCAGCGTTGAAGCGGCAGGGTTCTACGAGCAGTACTTC. This sequence encodes CSVEAAGFYEQYF.

This clonotype has more than one count but fewer than ten. This chain links TRBV20-1 with TRBJ2-5; D may be TRBD1 (6 bases). Trimming removed 6 bases at V and 0 bases at J, with 11 bases between. CDR3 length: 13 amino acids. CDR1 DFQATT and CDR2 SNEGSKA come from the germline V gene (reference sequence). CDR3 region: CSAAGANQETQYF. The CDR3 bases are TGCAGTGCGGCAGGGGCGAACCAAGAGACCCAGTACTTC.

This clonotype was counted between two and nine times. J is TRBJ2-5 and V is TRBV12-3 or TRBV12-4, with TRBD2 matching over 12 bases. The trim removed 6 bases at V and 1 base at J, leaving 6 bases unmatched. The length of the CDR3 is 16 residues. The CDR3 nucleotides read TGTGCCAGCAGCCAGAAGGGACTAGCGGGCCAAGAGACCCAGTACTTC. It is translated as CASSQKGLAGQETQYF.

In this sample, this clonotype turned up a few times. This rearrangement joins TRBV5-1 to TRBJ2-3; 7 bases are shared with TRBD1. This CDR3 comprises 14 residues. V dropped 5 bases and J dropped 6; count of bases not matched to a gene: 9. Germline V gene data show CDR1 as SGHRS and CDR2 as YFSETQ. In nucleotides, the CDR3 is TGCGCCAGCAGTTCGACAGGGAGTCAGGATACGCAGTATTTT. Amino acid sequence: CASSSTGSQDTQYF.

In its sample, this clonotype was seen a few times. The chain is built from TRBV20-1 and TRBJ1-1; D gene ambiguous. The V end was cut by 3 bases, the J end by 3 bases, with 8 bases between. The CDR3 is 12 residues long. Per germline, CDR1 DFQATT and CDR2 SNEGSKA (reference sequence). The chain's CDR3 is CSASSQYTEAFF. The CDR3 bases are TGCAGTGCTAGCAGTCAGTACACTGAAGCTTTCTTT.

The chain uses TRBV25-1 and TRBJ2-3; 12 positions match TRBD2. Trimming cost V 4 bases and J 0 bases; bases outside gene matches: 2. Germline V gene lookup returns CDR1 MGHDK and CDR2 SYGVNS. CDR3 length: 16 amino acids. The CDR3 region is CASSALAGGSTDTQYF. CDR3 nucleotide sequence: TGTGCCAGCAGTGCTCTAGCGGGGGGGAGCACAGATACGCAGTATTTT.